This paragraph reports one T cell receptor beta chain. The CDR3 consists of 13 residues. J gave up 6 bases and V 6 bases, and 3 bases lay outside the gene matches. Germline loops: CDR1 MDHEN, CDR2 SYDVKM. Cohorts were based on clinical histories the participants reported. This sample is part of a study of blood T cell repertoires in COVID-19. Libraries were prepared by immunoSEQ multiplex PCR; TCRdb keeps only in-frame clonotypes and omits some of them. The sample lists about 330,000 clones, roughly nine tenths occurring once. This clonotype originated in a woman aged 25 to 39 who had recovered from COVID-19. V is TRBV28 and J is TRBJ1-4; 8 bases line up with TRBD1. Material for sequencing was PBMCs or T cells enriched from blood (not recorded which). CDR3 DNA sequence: TGTGCCAGCAGGAGGACAGGGCATGAAAAACTGTTTTTT. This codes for CASRRTGHEKLFF.